This TCR beta chain was identified in a study of OX40 agonist ivuxolimab in advanced cancers. Broadly, across the study: Ivuxolimab, which targeted the costimulatory receptor OX40 (CD134), was an agonistic, fully human IgG2 monoclonal antibody. Intravenous ivuxolimab was administered to patients every 2 weeks at six dose levels: 0.01, 0.1, 0.3, 1.5, 3 and 10 mg/kg. Of the approximately 53 patients in dose escalation, 19 had hepatocellular carcinoma, about 15 had melanoma, 9 had renal cell carcinoma and 9 had head and neck cancer. The dose-escalation cohort was about 83% male with a mean age of about 58 years, ranging from roughly 20 to 80. Prior anti-PD-1, anti-PD-L1 or anti-CTLA-4 therapy was permitted, and checkpoint inhibitors had been received by approximately 39% of dose-escalation patients. Three dose-escalation patients achieved partial responses, one with hepatocellular carcinoma and two with cutaneous melanoma. Peripheral TCRbeta sequencing was intended to test whether TCR sequence diversity was altered and clonal T-cell expansion was caused by ivuxolimab. The paper reports the monotherapy dose-escalation portion (N ≈ 50 patients) of the phase I ivuxolimab trial.

The germline V gene specifies KGHSH as CDR1 and LQKENI as CDR2. Spanning cysteine to phenylalanine, the CDR3 consists of 16 amino acids. This entry keeps only the CDR3 DNA: 48 bases, framed from base 1. V loses 6 bases of germline sequence and J loses 5 bases, and the interval between the two ends is 19 bases. Patients with a history of autoimmune disease or receiving systemic immunosuppression were excluded from the trial. Peripheral blood for TCR sequencing was drawn from every dose cohort at baseline, at cycle 4 day 1 and at cycle 7 day 1. The samples were taken from a phase I, first-in-human, multicenter, open-label dose-escalation trial of ivuxolimab. Adults with locally advanced or metastatic head and neck squamous cell, hepatocellular, melanoma or renal cell carcinoma were enrolled in the trial. CD4+ and CD8+ T cells were sorted separately from peripheral blood before TCR sequencing. Points on this clone: No antigen is known for it. No clone much larger than this one lies a single base away; base qualities are absent.

Broad study findings and their caveats: After ivuxolimab, more expanded clones were found on average in CD8+ T cells than in CD4+ T cells. The antigen specificity of the clonally expanded peripheral T cells was not determined. In partial responders in the 0.1-3.0 mg/kg groups, normalized peripheral clonal expansion was found to be among the lowest, especially among CD8+ T cells. At doses from 0.1 to 3.0 mg/kg, clonal expansion was seen in both CD4+ and CD8+ blood T cells between baseline and week 6. Low levels of normalized T-cell clonal expansion were also seen in some patients who did not respond.

Genomic DNA was isolated from the sorted cells so that the TCRbeta CDR3 region could be sequenced. TCRbeta CDR3 regions were sequenced using the immunoSEQ Assay. Imported from immuneACCESS, the table was reduced by TCRdb to in-frame sequences with V and J called. These copies leave out some clones; in studies compared against another copy, an unresolved V gene accounts for under half, and the cause of the remainder is not known. In all, the sample holds 65,000 to 90,000 clones, and around 84% of those were seen once. Clones ranked in the top ten supply around 2.7% of the sample. The rearranged chain carries TRBV18 and TRBJ2-2; the D gene cannot be resolved beyond TRBD1 or TRBD2, each matching 6 bases. The sequencing here drew on CD4+ or CD8+ T cells sorted from blood, taken in a trial of the OX40 agonist ivuxolimab. The receptor was isolated from an adult with an advanced solid tumor such as melanoma, head and neck, liver or kidney cancer. The DNA sequence reads TGTGCCAGCTCGGAGTATGTGCGGGGACAAACCGGGGAGCTGTTTTTT. It specifies CASSEYVRGQTGELFF.